The 17 T cell receptor beta chains below come from one sample, sequenced in a study of technical replicates of blood from a few donors. Data came from immunoSEQ multiplex PCR; TCRdb stores just in-frame clones and leaves some out. The sample lists tens of thousands of clones; about 94% were seen once. Sequencing was done on a sample of T cells isolated from PBMCs. The receptors stem from a human donor in good health.

This clone was seen only once. The rearrangement joins TRBV14 to TRBJ2-2, with a weak D call TRBD2 (6 bases). Germline V CDR1 and CDR2: SGHDN, FVKESK. Trimming took off 1 base at V and 6 bases at J, with 21 bases between the two ends. This CDR3 has 18 residues. CDR3 sequence (DNA): TGTGCCAGCAGCCAAGGGGGGACTTTATGGCTATGGCCCGGGGAGCTGTTTTTT. This gives the protein CASSQGGTLWLWPGELFF. Variable domain in full (rest from reference TRBV14 and TRBJ2-2): EAGVTQFPSHSVIEKGQTVTLRCDPISGHDNLYWYRRVMGKEIKFLLHFVKESKQDESGMPNNRFLAERTGGTYSTLKVQPAELEDSGVYFCASSQGGTLWLWPGELFFGEGSRLTVL.

V usage is TRBV29-1 and J usage is TRBJ2-1; the match to TRBD2 covers 16 bases. V shed 6 bases and J 6 bases; nucleotides not matched to a gene: 5. Per the germline V gene, CDR1 is SQVTM and CDR2 is ANQGSEA. This CDR3 comprises 15 residues. CDR3 protein: CSVPGLAGGGNEQFF. In DNA, the CDR3 is TGCAGCGTCCCGGGACTAGCGGGAGGGGGCAATGAGCAGTTCTTC.

The chain joins TRBV6-6 to TRBJ1-5; D might be TRBD1 (6 bases). V gave up 0 bases and J gave up 7 bases, with 13 bases separating them. Germline CDR1 MNHNY, CDR2 SVGAGI (reference sequence). CDR3 length: 15 residues. The CDR3 sequence is CASSYSGAVLQPQHF. In DNA, the CDR3 is TGTGCCAGCAGTTACTCGGGGGCAGTTCTCCAGCCCCAGCATTTT.

The chain is built from TRBV7-6 and TRBJ2-3; tentatively, D is TRBD1 (5 bases). Trimming removed 1 base at V and 3 bases at J, with 17 bases between. This CDR3 region has 17 residues. Per the germline V gene, CDR1 is SGHVS and CDR2 is FNYEAQ. CDR3 sequence: CASSLVTGPGPTDTQYF. CDR3 sequence (DNA): TGTGCCAGCAGCTTAGTTACAGGCCCTGGGCCTACAGATACGCAGTATTTT.

The chain joins TRBV18 to TRBJ1-5; no clear D gene. Between the trimmed V and J ends, which lost 0 bases and 5 bases, there was a span of 8 bases. Per the germline V gene, CDR1 is KGHSH and CDR2 is LQKENI. This CDR3 region has 14 residues. CDR3 bases: TGTGCCAGCTCACCACCGAGTACGGATCAGCCCCAGCATTTT. Protein sequence: CASSPPSTDQPQHF.

This sequence joins TRBV9 and TRBJ2-1; weak D call: TRBD2 (6 bases). This CDR3 is 15 amino acids long. Germline values: CDR1 SGDLS, CDR2 YYNGEE. Trimming stripped 0 bases from V and 9 bases from J, with 16 bases between. The CDR3 protein is CASSVVGGAGSEQFF. CDR3 DNA sequence: TGTGCCAGCAGCGTAGTGGGCGGGGCGGGGAGTGAGCAGTTCTTC.

J is TRBJ2-1 and V is TRBV2, with 7 bases matching TRBD1. Losses at the gene ends were 5 bases for V and 10 bases for J; bases not matched to a gene: 14. The germline V gene has CDR1 SNHLY and CDR2 FYNNEI. CDR3 length equals 15 residues. The CDR3 region has the DNA TGTGCCAGCAGTTTATACCGGGACAGCCTCGGGGAGCAGTTCTTC. Encoded protein: CASSLYRDSLGEQFF.

The rearrangement links TRBV15 to TRBJ2-3; 7 positions agree with TRBD1. CDR1 LNHNV and CDR2 YYDKDF come from the germline V gene (reference sequence). The CDR3 extends over 15 amino acids. V shed 3 bases, J shed 4 bases, and the junction held 7 bases outside the gene matches. Here the CDR3 reads CATSSRQGVSDTQYF. The CDR3 bases are TGTGCCACCAGCAGCAGACAGGGAGTTTCAGATACGCAGTATTTT.

The chain joins TRBV12-5 to TRBJ1-1; D gene ambiguous. The CDR3 loop spans 15 amino acids. V shed 0 bases and J shed 6 bases, with 14 bases lying between them. In germline, CDR1 is LGHNT, CDR2 FRNRAP. The CDR3 nucleotides are TGTGCTAGTGGTTTGGTAGGAGGGTTGGGTGCTGAAGCTTTCTTT. It yields the protein CASGLVGGLGAEAFF.

J is TRBJ2-7 and V is TRBV4-1, with 13 bases that match TRBD2. V dropped 4 bases and J dropped 3; count of bases not matched to a gene: 12. The CDR3 runs to 18 residues. Germline CDR1 reads MGHRA; CDR2 reads YSYEKL. CDR3 sequence: CASSRETSGGATGYEQYF. The CDR3 DNA follows: TGCGCCAGCAGCCGAGAAACTAGCGGGGGGGCGACGGGCTACGAGCAGTACTTC.

The V gene is TRBV28, the J gene TRBJ2-3, with 9 bases lining up with TRBD1. CDR1 is MDHEN, CDR2 SYDVKM, per germline. The CDR3 has 17 residues. V shed 2 bases, J shed 5 bases, and the junction held 11 bases outside the gene matches. CDR3 DNA: TGTGCCAGCAGTTTACTGGCAGGGACAGGGAGTATAGATACGCAGTATTTT. Amino acid sequence: CASSLLAGTGSIDTQYF. Filled out from reference TRBV28 and TRBJ2-3, the complete variable domain reads DVKVTQSSRYLVKRTGEKVFLECVQDMDHENMFWYRQDPGLGLRLIYFSYDVKMKEKGDIPEGYSVSREKKERFSLILESASTNQTSMYLCASSLLAGTGSIDTQYFGPGTRLTVL.

The chain is built from TRBV6-1 and TRBJ2-1; 7 nucleotides line up with TRBD2. The CDR3 extends over 15 amino acids. The germline CDR1 and CDR2 sequences are MNHNS and SASEGT. V dropped 7 bases and J dropped 7; count of bases not matched to a gene: 13. This CDR3 reads CASNTREVGGNEQFF. CDR3 DNA: TGTGCCAGCAATACTCGGGAGGTGGGTGGAAATGAGCAGTTCTTC.

The chain uses TRBV5-1 and TRBJ2-2; possible D gene TRBD2, 6 bases. The CDR3 spans 17 residues. CDR1 SGHRS and CDR2 YFSETQ come from the germline V gene. V lost 3 bases and J 3 bases, leaving 18 bases between the germline ends. This CDR3 reads CASSSTGVRKDTGELFF. CDR3 coding DNA: TGCGCCAGCAGCTCTACGGGAGTCAGGAAGGACACCGGGGAGCTGTTTTTT.

This sequence joins TRBV5-1 and TRBJ2-6; tentatively, D is TRBD2 (6 bases). The CDR3 covers 16 residues. Per germline, CDR1 SGHRS and CDR2 YFSETQ. The germline V and J ends were trimmed by 1 base and 3 bases, with 11 bases remaining between them. CDR3 in DNA: TGCGCCAGCAGCTTGTTGCGGGGCGGTGGGGCCAACGTCCTGACTTTC. Protein: CASSLLRGGGANVLTF.

The V call is TRBV4-1, the J call TRBJ1-6; 8 bases fit TRBD1. V lost 5 bases, J lost 5 bases, and 2 bases stayed unmatched. The germline V gene has CDR1 MGHRA and CDR2 YSYEKL. This CDR3 spans 14 amino acids. In nucleotides, the CDR3 is TGCGCCAGCAGCGGGACAGGTGATAATTCACCCCTCCACTTT. It encodes CASSGTGDNSPLHF.

In this sample, this clone turned up once. J is TRBJ1-2 and V is TRBV20-1; D may be TRBD1 (5 bases). Trimming left V 6 bases short and J 6 bases short, with 11 bases between. Germline V gene sequence: CDR1 DFQATT, CDR2 SNEGSKA (reference sequence). This CDR3 spans 11 amino acids. As DNA, the CDR3 is TGCAGTGCGTCGGGGGAAAATGGCTACACCTTC. This sequence encodes CSASGENGYTF.

The gene calls are TRBV9 and TRBJ1-2; TRBD1 matches at 8 bases. V lost 4 bases, J lost 4 bases, and 9 bases stayed unmatched. The germline CDR1 and CDR2 sequences are SGDLS and YYNGEE. CDR3 length: 15 amino acids. CDR3 sequence: CASSPRTGLSYGYTF. The CDR3 nucleotides read TGTGCCAGCAGCCCGAGGACAGGGCTGAGCTATGGCTACACCTTC.